This T cell receptor beta chain was profiled in a study of cytomegalovirus exposure and HLA in healthy donors. Study in general: HLA-typed donors contributed 80 million or so unique TCRs, which were held in an early data release.

The PCR was carried out with 60 Vbeta primers and 13 Jbeta primers. Sequencing was performed with immunoSEQ multiplex PCR; in TCRdb, only in-frame clones are kept and a portion is missing. The sample lists 85,000 to 95,000 clones, approximately 69% occurring once. V was trimmed by 4 bases and J by 0 bases, leaving 11 bases between them. CDR1 and CDR2 from the germline V gene are SGHNT and YYREEE (reference sequence). CDR3 size: 15 residues. Though nominally healthy at sampling, donors likely had unrecorded immune exposures. Of note for this clone: Its target is unknown.

Regarding the study as a whole: Prior analysis indicated that the majority of TCR beta V segments exhibited productivity approximately 87% or approximately 30% of the time. Researchers counted 180 or so TCR beta chains as cytomegalovirus-associated.

The TCR comes from a man under 40 in good health and CMV-seropositive. This chain uses TRBV5-4 with TRBJ2-1; perhaps TRBD2 as D (5 bases). Sequencing used PBMCs. The CDR3 coding sequence is TGTGCCAGCAGCCCTGGACTTATCTCCTACAATGAGCAGTTCTTC. This sequence encodes CASSPGLISYNEQFF.